This T cell receptor beta chain was recorded in a study of blood T cell repertoires in COVID-19 (dated by TCRdb to the early 2020s). Concerning the study at large: The collaborator samples originated in the United States, Italy and Spain and spanned the acute and convalescent phases of COVID-19. Nearly every sample came with metadata listing a de-identified subject ID, COVID-19 status, age in years and sex. The prospective study material was composed of cDNA or gDNA derived from T cells, B-cell-depleted T cells, or PBMCs. Samples were obtained from the ongoing ImmuneRACE study (first 160 participants) and from 950 to 1,500 subjects provided by 6 global collaborators. The dataset comprised deeply sampled blood TCRbeta repertoires from subjects exposed to, actively infected with, or recovered from COVID-19. Where available, HLA class I and class II types were obtained from metadata supplied by the sample provider rather than from assay-based typing. The repertoires were released in a freely available public database meant as a resource for research on the immune response to SARS-CoV-2. The research as a whole found: The amount of clinical and demographic metadata varied by source and participant and was provided uncurated.

Turning to this clone: Its recognized antigen is unknown. There are no base qualities to consult, and no much larger clone falls within one base.

TCRbeta CDR3 regions were amplified from genomic DNA by means of the immunoSEQ Assay, a bias-controlled multiplex PCR. Per the original workflow: The number of nucleated cells in each sample was estimated by amplification of reference gene primers within the assay. To quantify the absolute abundance of each unique TCRbeta CDR3 rearrangement, sequence reads were collapsed and filtered. Productive Simpson clonality was computed per sample as the square root of Simpson's diversity index over productive rearrangements. TCRdb took this table from immuneACCESS and kept in-frame rearrangements with V and J called. Such tables lack part of the clones; where checked against another copy, unresolved V genes explain under half of the gap, and the rest is unexplained. The D gene and trimming were derived from the DNA, and the V and J assignments and clone size from that table. Here the sample has approximately 260,000 clones; 82% occur a single time. Together, the top ten hold roughly 12% of the sample.

The collaborating institutions used their own protocols to collect whole blood in K2EDTA tubes. For TCRbeta analysis, collaborators shipped samples as frozen whole blood, isolated PBMCs, or DNA extracted from either of those sample types. CDR1 and CDR2 (SNHLY, FYNNEI) derive from the germline V gene. The CDR3 sequence holds 12 residues, the cysteine and phenylalanine included. The read is trimmed to its CDR3 DNA, 36 bases read in frame from base 1. V is clipped by 5 bases and J by 6 bases, and the sequence between their germline boundaries is 8 bases long. The receptor chain draws on TRBV2 and TRBJ1-5; no confident D gene assignment can be made. The clonotype comes from a woman between 55 and 75 years old with active or convalescent COVID-19. The specimen sequenced was peripheral blood. The base sequence is TGTGCCAGCAGTCCCTACCCTCAGCCCCAGCATTTT. It translates as CASSPYPQPQHF. Outside the CDR3, residues come from the reference TRBV2 and TRBJ1-5 proteins, so the full variable domain is: EPEVTQTPSHQVTQMGQEVILRCVPISNHLYFYWYRQILGQKVEFLVSFYNNEISEKSEIFDDQFSVERPDGSNFTLKIRSTKLEDSAMYFCASSPYPQPQHFGDGTRLSIL.